This T cell receptor (delta chain) was identified during a study of Vδ1+ human thymocytes. Study-wide points: In the thymus, TRG and TRD repertoires looked highly polyclonal with Gaussian CDR3 lengths. Around 20% of thymic delta-chain sequences were Vdelta2, with few Vdelta3, unlike blood Vdelta1+ controls. Bulk data may be misread because of unexpected Vdelta2 sequences.

Looked up from germline, CDR1 is TSWWSYY and CDR2 is QGS. This CDR3 comprises 16 residues. V was clipped by 1 base and J by 7 bases; unmatched bases: 11. Concerning this clone itself: Its target is not known.

The sorted cells were CD3+ Vdelta1+ Vdelta2- thymocytes from alphabeta-depleted thymus. Extracted RNA was reverse transcribed into cDNA. Pooled V-gene forward primers with one constant-region reverse primer generated the CDR3 amplicons by multiplex PCR. TCRdb reprocessed the multiplex PCR reads using CATT. The sample shows about 73,000 delta-chain clones, about 35% of them seen only once. V usage is TRDV1 and J usage is TRDJ1; TRDD3 matches at 8 bases. The clonotype originates from a boy younger than two who had congenital heart surgery. What was sequenced was Vdelta1+ gamma-delta thymocytes from the thymus. Noted subset: FACS-sorted CD3+ TCRalphabeta- TCRVdelta1+ TCRVdelta2- thymocytes. The CDR3 DNA sequence: TGTGCTCTTGGGGAACACTACCCTGGGGGACCCGTTAAACTCATCTTT. Its translation is CALGEHYPGGPVKLIF.